These 11 T cell receptor beta chains were sequenced from one sample in a study of cytomegalovirus exposure and HLA in healthy donors. The PCR used 60 Vbeta and 13 Jbeta primers. Sequencing used immunoSEQ multiplex PCR; TCRdb keeps in-frame clones, though not all of them. Of 150,000 to 200,000 clones in the sample, over 60% were seen once. Sequences were obtained from PBMCs. The receptors here all came from a woman aged 25 to 39 in good health and CMV-seronegative.

With regard to this clone: The junction and the germline gene differ at one end; a read error may be behind it. This sequence joins TRBV2 and TRBJ2-7; no clear D gene. CDR1 and CDR2 from the germline V gene are SNHLY and FYNNEI. CDR3 length: 14 amino acids. This chain's CDR3 is CASSEDAYTYEQYF. In nucleotides, the CDR3 is TGTGCCAGCAGCGAAGACGCTTACACCTACGAGCAGTACTTC.

The J gene is TRBJ1-6, the V gene TRBV2, with 8 bases that match TRBD1. With 5 bases clipped from V and 5 bases from J, the junction kept 5 bases outside the gene matches. CDR3 length: 15 residues. Germline V gene data show CDR1 as SNHLY and CDR2 as FYNNEI. The CDR3 nucleotides read TGTGCCAGCAGTAAGAAGGGACAGGATAATTCACCCCTCCACTTT. Amino acid sequence: CASSKKGQDNSPLHF.

V is TRBV6-5 and J is TRBJ1-1; possibly TRBD1 for D (5 bases). The germline gives CDR1 MNHEY, CDR2 SVGAGI. Trimming cost V 6 bases and J 3 bases, with 17 bases left between them. The CDR3 totals 15 residues. Written as DNA, the CDR3 is TGTGCCAGCAGCTACCGGGGGGTTTCGGACACTGAAGCTTTCTTT. Encoded protein: CASSYRGVSDTEAFF.

The rearrangement joins TRBV28 to TRBJ1-5; D gene uncertain. The CDR3 covers 14 residues. Germline V gene lookup returns CDR1 MDHEN and CDR2 SYDVKM. Deletions cut 5 bases from V and 6 bases from J, with 14 bases between. The CDR3 DNA is TGTGCCAGCAGTAGATTATTTGGTAGTCAGCCCCAGCATTTT. Translation: CASSRLFGSQPQHF.

This clone occurred once. The CDR3 spells CASSPRSDRRYNEQFF. For the CDR3, the DNA is TGTGCCAGCAGCCCCCGGTCGGACAGGAGGTACAATGAGCAGTTCTTC. V usage is TRBV7-3 and J usage is TRBJ2-1; 7 nucleotides match TRBD1. CDR1 and CDR2 (germline): SGHTA, FQGTGA. The CDR3 has 16 amino acids. The ends lost 5 bases at V and 4 bases at J; junction bases unmatched: 11.

V usage is TRBV7-6 and J usage is TRBJ2-5, with 7 nucleotides matching TRBD2. Unmatched junction bases numbered 7, after V lost 5 bases and J lost 4 bases. In germline, CDR1 is SGHVS, CDR2 FNYEAQ. CDR3 length: 14 residues. CDR3 loop: CASSTPGGSETQYF. As DNA, the CDR3 is TGTGCCAGCAGCACCCCGGGGGGTTCAGAGACCCAGTACTTC.

The chain links TRBV28 to TRBJ1-1; no reliable D call. Germline lookup yields CDR1 MDHEN and CDR2 SYDVKM. This CDR3 region has 16 residues. The V gene lost 5 bases and the J gene lost 0 bases, with 16 bases spanning the gap. The CDR3 DNA is TGTGCCAGCAGTCCCTCCCCCTCGGGAATGAACACTGAAGCTTTCTTT. Amino acids: CASSPSPSGMNTEAFF.

With respect to this clone: Additional DNA sequences in this sample encode the identical CDR3. This rearrangement joins TRBV7-6 to TRBJ2-3; TRBD1 matches at 8 bases. CDR3 length: 14 amino acids. V trimming: 4 bases; J trimming: 3 bases; junction bases outside the gene matches: 3. Looked up from germline, CDR1 is SGHVS and CDR2 is FNYEAQ. The CDR3 is CASSSGQGTDTQYF. The CDR3 coding sequence is TGTGCCAGCAGCTCAGGACAGGGAACAGATACGCAGTATTTT.

The chain combines TRBV5-1 with TRBJ2-7, with D possibly TRBD1 on 6 matching bases. V lost 0 bases and J lost 4, with 14 bases in between. The CDR3 totals 15 residues. Germline V gives CDR1 SGHRS, CDR2 YFSETQ. The CDR3 nucleotides read TGCGCCAGCAGCTTGGTCCCGGGACAAGCATACGAGCAGTACTTC. Its protein product is CASSLVPGQAYEQYF.

The chain has TRBV19 and TRBJ2-4; 10 bases line up with TRBD2. The CDR3 covers 15 residues. The germline CDR1 and CDR2 sequences are LNHDA and SQIVND (reference sequence). Trimming cost V 6 bases and J 7 bases; bases outside gene matches: 9. Here the CDR3 DNA reads TGTGCCAGTAGCCAGCGGGAGGGCTTTGTGAACATTCAGTACTTC. Translating gives CASSQREGFVNIQYF.

Concerning this clone: The junction does not match germline at one end; this may be a read error. This chain connects TRBV9 to TRBJ1-1; 10 positions match TRBD1. The germline V gene has CDR1 SGDLS and CDR2 YYNGEE. This CDR3 contains 15 residues. CDR3: CASSVVSADRGSLGF. The CDR3 coding sequence is TGTGCCAGCAGCGTAGTTTCTGCGGACAGGGGGTCCCTTGGCTTT. The whole variable domain, remainder taken from reference TRBV9 and TRBJ1-1, is DSGVTQTPKHLITATGQRVTLRCSPRSGDLSVYWYQQSLDQGLQFLIQYYNGEERAKGNILERFSAQQFPDLHSELNLSSLELGDSALYFCASSVVSADRGSLGFGQGTRLTVV.